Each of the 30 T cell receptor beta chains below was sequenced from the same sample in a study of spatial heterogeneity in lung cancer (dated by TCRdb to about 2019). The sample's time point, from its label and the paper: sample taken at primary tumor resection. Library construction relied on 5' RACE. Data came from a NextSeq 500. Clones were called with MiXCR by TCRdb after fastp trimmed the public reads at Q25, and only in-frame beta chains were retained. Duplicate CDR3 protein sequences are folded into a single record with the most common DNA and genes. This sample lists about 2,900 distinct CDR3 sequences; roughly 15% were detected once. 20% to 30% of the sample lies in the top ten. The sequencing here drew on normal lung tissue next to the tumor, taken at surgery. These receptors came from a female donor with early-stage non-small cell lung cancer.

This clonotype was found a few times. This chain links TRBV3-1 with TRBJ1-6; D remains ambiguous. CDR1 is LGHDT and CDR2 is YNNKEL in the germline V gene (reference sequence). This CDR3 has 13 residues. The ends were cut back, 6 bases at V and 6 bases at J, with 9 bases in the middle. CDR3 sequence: CASSREGNSPLHF. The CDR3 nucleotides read TGTGCCAGCAGTCGGGAGGGTAATTCACCCCTCCACTTT.

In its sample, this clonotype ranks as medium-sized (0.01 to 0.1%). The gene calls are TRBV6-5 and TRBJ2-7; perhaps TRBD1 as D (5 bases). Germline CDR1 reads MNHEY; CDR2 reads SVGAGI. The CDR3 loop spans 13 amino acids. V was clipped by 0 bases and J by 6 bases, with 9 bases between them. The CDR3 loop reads CASSYSKGSEQYF. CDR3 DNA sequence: TGTGCCAGCAGTTACTCGAAGGGGTCCGAGCAGTACTTC.

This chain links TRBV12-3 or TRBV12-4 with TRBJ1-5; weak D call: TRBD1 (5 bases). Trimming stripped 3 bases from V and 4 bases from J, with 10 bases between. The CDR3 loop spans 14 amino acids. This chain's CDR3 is CASSLGDPNQPQHF. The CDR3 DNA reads TGTGCCAGCAGTTTGGGGGACCCTAATCAGCCCCAGCATTTT.

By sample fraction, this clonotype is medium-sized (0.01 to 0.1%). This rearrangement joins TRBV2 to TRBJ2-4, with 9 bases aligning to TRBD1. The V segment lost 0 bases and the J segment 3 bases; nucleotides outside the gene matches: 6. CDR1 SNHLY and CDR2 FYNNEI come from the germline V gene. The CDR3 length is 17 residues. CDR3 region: CASSEAWGQGGKNIQYF. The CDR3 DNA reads TGTGCCAGCAGTGAAGCGTGGGGACAGGGAGGCAAAAACATTCAGTACTTC.

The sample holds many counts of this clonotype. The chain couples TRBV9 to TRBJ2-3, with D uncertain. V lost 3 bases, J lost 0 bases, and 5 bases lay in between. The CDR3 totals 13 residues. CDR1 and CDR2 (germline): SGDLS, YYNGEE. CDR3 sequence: CASSEQSTDTQYF. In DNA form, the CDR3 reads TGTGCCAGCAGCGAACAGAGCACAGATACGCAGTATTTT. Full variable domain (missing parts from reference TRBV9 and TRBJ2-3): DSGVTQTPKHLITATGQRVTLRCSPRSGDLSVYWYQQSLDQGLQFLIQYYNGEERAKGNILERFSAQQFPDLHSELNLSSLELGDSALYFCASSEQSTDTQYFGPGTRLTVL.

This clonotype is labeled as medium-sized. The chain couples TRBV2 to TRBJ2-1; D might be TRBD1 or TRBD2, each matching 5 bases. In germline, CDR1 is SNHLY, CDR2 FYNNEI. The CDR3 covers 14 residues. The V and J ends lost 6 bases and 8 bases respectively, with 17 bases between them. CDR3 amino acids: CASRGFEGSDEQFF. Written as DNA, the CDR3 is TGTGCCAGCAGGGGTTTTGAGGGGAGCGATGAGCAGTTCTTC.

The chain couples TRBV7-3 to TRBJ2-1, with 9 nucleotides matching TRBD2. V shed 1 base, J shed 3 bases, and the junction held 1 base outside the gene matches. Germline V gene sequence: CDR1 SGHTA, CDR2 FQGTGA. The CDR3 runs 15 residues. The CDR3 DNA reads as TGTGCCAGCAGCTTAAAACTAGCGGGCTACAATGAGCAGTTCTTC. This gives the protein CASSLKLAGYNEQFF.

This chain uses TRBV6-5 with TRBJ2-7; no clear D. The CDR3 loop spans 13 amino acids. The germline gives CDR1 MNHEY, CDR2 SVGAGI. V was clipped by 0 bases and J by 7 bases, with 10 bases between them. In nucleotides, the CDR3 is TGTGCCAGCAGTTACTCGAATTGGCAGGAGCAGTACTTC. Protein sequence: CASSYSNWQEQYF.

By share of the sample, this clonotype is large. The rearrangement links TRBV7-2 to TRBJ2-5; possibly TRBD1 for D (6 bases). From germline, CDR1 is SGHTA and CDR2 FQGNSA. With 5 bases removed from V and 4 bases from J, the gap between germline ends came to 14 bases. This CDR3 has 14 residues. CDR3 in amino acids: CASSPFRTAETQYF. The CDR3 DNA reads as TGTGCCAGCAGCCCCTTTCGGACAGCAGAGACCCAGTACTTC.

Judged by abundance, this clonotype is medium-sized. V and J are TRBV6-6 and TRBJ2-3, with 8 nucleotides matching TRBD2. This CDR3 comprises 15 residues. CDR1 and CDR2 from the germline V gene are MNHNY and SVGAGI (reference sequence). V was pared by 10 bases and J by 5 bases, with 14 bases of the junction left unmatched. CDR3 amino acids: CATFAGGLDKDTQYF. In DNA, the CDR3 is TGTGCCACCTTTGCCGGGGGACTAGACAAAGATACGCAGTATTTT.

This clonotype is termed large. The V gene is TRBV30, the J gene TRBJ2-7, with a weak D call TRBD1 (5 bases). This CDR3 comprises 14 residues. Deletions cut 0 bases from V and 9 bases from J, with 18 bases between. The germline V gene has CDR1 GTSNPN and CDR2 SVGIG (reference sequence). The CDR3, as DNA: TGTGCCTGGAGTGTACTGCTTCAGGAAGGGGTGCAGTACTTC. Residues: CAWSVLLQEGVQYF.

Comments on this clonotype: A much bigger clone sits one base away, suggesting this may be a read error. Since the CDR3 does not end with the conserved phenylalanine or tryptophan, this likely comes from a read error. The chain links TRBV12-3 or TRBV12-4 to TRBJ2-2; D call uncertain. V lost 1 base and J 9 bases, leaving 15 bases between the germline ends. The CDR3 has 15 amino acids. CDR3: CASSLGPLSSRELFS. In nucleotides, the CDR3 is TGTGCCAGCAGTTTAGGGCCCCTCTCCTCGAGGGAGCTGTTTTCT.

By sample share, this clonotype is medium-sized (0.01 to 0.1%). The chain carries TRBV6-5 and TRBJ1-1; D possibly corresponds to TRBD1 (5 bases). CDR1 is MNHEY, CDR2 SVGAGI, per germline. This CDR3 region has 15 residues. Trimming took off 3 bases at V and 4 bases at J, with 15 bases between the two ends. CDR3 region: CASSYRAGWSTEAFF. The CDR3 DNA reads TGTGCCAGCAGTTATAGGGCAGGGTGGTCCACTGAAGCTTTCTTT.

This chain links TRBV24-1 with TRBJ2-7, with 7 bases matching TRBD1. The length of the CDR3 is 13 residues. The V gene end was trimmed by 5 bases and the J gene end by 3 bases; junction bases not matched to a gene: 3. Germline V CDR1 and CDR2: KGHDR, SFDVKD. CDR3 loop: CATSAAGGYEQYF. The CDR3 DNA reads TGTGCCACCAGTGCCGCAGGGGGCTACGAGCAGTACTTC.

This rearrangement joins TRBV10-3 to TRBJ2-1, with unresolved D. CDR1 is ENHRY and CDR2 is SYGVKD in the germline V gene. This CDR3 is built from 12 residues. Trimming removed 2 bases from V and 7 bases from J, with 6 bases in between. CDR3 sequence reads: CAISENYNEQFF. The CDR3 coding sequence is TGTGCCATCAGTGAGAATTATAATGAGCAGTTCTTC.

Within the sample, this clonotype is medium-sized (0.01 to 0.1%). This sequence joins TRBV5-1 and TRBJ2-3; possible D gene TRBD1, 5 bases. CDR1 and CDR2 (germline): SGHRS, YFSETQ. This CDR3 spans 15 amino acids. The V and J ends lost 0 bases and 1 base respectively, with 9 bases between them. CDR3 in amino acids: CASSLVETGTDTQYF. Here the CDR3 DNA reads TGCGCCAGCAGCTTGGTGGAGACAGGCACAGATACGCAGTATTTT. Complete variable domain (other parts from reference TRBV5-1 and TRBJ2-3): KAGVTQTPRYLIKTRGQQVTLSCSPISGHRSVSWYQQTPGQGLQFLFEYFSETQRNKGNFPGRFSGRQFSNSRSEMNVSTLELGDSALYLCASSLVETGTDTQYFGPGTRLTVL.

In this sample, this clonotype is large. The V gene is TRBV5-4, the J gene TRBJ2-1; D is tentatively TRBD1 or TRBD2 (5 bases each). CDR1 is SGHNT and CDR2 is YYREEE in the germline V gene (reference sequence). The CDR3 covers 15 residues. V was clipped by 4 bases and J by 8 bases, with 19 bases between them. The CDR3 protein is CASSPPGPSGHEQFF. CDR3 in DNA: TGTGCCAGCAGCCCTCCCGGACCCTCGGGGCATGAGCAGTTCTTC.

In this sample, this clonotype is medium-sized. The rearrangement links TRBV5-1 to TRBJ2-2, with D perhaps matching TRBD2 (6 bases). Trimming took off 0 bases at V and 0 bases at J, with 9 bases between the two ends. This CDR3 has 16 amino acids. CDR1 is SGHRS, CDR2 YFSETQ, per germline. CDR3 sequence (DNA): TGCGCCAGCAGCTTGGCGAGGGACTCGAACACCGGGGAGCTGTTTTTT. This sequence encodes CASSLARDSNTGELFF.

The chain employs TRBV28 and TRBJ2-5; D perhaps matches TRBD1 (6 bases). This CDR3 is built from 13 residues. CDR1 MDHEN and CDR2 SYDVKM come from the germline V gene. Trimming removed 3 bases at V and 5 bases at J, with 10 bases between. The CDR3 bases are TGTGCCAGCAGTTTTGACAGGAGGGAGACCCAGTACTTC. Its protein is CASSFDRRETQYF.

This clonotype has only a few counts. CDR3 coding DNA: TGTGCCAGCAGCTTAGGAACTAGCGGGAGCCCCAACGAGCAGTACTTC. This sequence encodes CASSLGTSGSPNEQYF. The rearrangement uses TRBV13 and TRBJ2-7; the match to TRBD2 covers 11 bases. V shed 0 bases and J 5 bases; nucleotides not matched to a gene: 6. This CDR3 is 16 amino acids long. Per the germline V gene, CDR1 is PRHDT and CDR2 is FYEKMQ (reference sequence).

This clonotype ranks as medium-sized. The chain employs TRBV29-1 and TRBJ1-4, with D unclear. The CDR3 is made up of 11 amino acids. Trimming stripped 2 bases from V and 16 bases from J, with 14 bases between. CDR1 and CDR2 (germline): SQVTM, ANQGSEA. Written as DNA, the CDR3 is TGCAGCGTTGAACTTCCAGATGCTCAGTTTTTT. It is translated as CSVELPDAQFF. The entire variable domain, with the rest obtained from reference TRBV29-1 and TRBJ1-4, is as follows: SAVISQKPSRDICQRGTSLTIQCQVDSQVTMMFWYRQQPGQSLTLIATANQGSEATYESGFVIDKFPISRPNLTFSTLTVSNMSPEDSSIYLCSVELPDAQFFGSGTQLSVL.

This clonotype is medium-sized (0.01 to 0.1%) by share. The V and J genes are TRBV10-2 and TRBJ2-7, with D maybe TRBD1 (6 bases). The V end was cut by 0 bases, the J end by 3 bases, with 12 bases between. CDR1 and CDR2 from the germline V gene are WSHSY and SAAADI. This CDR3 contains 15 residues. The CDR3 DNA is TGCGCCAGCAGTGAGTCTTCCGGGACACACTACGAGCAGTACTTC. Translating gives CASSESSGTHYEQYF.

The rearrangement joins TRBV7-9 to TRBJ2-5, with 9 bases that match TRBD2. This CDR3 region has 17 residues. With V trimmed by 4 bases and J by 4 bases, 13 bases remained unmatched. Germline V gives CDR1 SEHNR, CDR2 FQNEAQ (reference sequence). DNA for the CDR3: TGTGCCAGCAGCTCCTCCGTGATTGCGGGAGGGTTAGAGACCCAGTACTTC. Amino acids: CASSSSVIAGGLETQYF. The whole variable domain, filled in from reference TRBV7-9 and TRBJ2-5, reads DTGVSQNPRHKITKRGQNVTFRCDPISEHNRLYWYRQTLGQGPEFLTYFQNEAQLEKSRLLSDRFSAERPKGSFSTLEIQRTEQGDSAMYLCASSSSVIAGGLETQYFGPGTRLLVL.

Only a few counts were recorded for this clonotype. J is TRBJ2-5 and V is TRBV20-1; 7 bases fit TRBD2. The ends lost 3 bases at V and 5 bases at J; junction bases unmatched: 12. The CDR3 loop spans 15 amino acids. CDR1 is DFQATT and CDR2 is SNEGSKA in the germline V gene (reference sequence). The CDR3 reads CSASGLAGESETQYF. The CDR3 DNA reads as TGCAGTGCTAGTGGGTTGGCGGGAGAGAGTGAGACCCAGTACTTC.

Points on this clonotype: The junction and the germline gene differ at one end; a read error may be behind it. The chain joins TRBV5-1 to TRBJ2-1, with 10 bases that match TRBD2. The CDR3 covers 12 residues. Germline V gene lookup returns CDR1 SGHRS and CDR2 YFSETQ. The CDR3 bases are TGCGCCAGCAGCGGACTAGCGGACAATGAGCAGTTC. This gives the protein CASSGLADNEQF.

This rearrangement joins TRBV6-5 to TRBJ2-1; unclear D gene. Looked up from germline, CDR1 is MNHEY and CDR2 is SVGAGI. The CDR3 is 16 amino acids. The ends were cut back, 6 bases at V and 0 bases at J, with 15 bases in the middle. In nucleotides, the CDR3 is TGTGCCAGCAGACCACCGACGCCGAGCTCCTACAATGAGCAGTTCTTC. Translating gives CASRPPTPSSYNEQFF.

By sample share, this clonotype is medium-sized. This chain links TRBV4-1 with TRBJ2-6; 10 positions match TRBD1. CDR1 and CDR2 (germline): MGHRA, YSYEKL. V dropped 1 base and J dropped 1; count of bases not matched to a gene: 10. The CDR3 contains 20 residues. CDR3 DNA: TGCGCCAGCAGCCAAGGGGTCTTGGGACAGGGGACTTCTGGGGCCAACGTCCTGACTTTC. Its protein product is CASSQGVLGQGTSGANVLTF.

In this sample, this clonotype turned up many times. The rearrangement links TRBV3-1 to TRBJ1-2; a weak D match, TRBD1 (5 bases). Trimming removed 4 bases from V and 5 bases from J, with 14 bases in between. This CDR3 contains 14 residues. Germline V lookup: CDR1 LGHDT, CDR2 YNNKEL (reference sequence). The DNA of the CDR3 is TGTGCCAGCAGCCTGACGACAGTCCCTTATGGCTACACCTTC. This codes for CASSLTTVPYGYTF.

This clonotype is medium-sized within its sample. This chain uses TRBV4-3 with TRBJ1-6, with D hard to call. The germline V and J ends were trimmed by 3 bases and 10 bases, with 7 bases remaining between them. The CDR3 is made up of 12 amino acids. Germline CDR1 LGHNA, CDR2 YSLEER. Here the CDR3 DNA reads TGCGCCAGCAGCCACGAAGGATCACCCCTCCACTTT. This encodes CASSHEGSPLHF.

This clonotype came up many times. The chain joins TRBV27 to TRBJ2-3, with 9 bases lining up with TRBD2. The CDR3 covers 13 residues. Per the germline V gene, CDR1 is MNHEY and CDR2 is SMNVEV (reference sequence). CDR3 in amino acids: CATSGGGSDTQYF. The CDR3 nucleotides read TGTGCGACTAGCGGAGGGGGTTCAGATACGCAGTATTTT.